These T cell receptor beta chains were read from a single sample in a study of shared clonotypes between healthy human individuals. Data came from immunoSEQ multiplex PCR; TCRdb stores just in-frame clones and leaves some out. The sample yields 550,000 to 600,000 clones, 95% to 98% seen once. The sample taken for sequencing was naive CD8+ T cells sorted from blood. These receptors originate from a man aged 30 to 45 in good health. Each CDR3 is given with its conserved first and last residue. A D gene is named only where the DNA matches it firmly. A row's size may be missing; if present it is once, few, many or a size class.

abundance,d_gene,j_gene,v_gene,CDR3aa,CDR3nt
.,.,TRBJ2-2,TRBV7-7,CASSLSASGLITGELFF,TGTGCTAGCAGCTTAAGCGCGAGCGGATTGATCACCGGGGAGCTGTTTTTT
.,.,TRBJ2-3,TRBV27,CAAQPGPSTDTQYF,TGTGCCGCCCAGCCGGGGCCCAGCACAGATACGCAGTATTTT
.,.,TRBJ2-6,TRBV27,CASRESGGANVLTF,TGTGCCAGCAGGGAGAGTGGAGGGGCCAACGTCCTGACTTTC
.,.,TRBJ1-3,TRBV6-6,CASSSRVRGNTIYF,TGTGCCAGCAGTTCCAGGGTGAGAGGAAACACCATATATTTT
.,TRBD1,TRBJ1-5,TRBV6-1,CAIRDRVSSYQPQHF,TGTGCCATCAGAGACAGGGTAAGCTCGTATCAGCCCCAGCATTTT
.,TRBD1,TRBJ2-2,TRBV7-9,CASSLTGANTGELFF,TGTGCCAGCAGCCTGACAGGGGCCAACACCGGGGAGCTGTTTTTT
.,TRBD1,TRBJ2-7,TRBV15,CATSRDGTGGAYEQYF,TGTGCCACCAGCAGAGATGGGACAGGGGGCGCTTACGAGCAGTACTTC
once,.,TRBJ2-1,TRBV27,CASKTVSYNEQFF,TGTGCCAGCAAGACAGTCTCCTACAATGAGCAGTTCTTC
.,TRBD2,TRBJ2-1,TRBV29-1,CSAQHGLAGTDNEQFF,TGCAGCGCCCAACACGGACTAGCGGGCACAGACAATGAGCAGTTCTTC
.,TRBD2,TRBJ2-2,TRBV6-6,CASSSPLATSKEELFF,TGTGCCAGCAGTTCCCCTCTTGCGACTAGCAAAGAGGAGCTGTTTTTT
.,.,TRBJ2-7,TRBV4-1,CASSQGGGGTYEQYF,TGCGCCAGCAGCCAAGGGGGAGGGGGTACCTACGAGCAGTACTTC
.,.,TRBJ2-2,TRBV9,CASSGIRAGNTGELFF,TGTGCCAGCAGCGGGATTCGGGCGGGTAACACCGGGGAGCTGTTTTTT
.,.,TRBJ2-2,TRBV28,CASSPPAERGYGELFF,TGTGCCAGCAGTCCCCCGGCTGAACGGGGCTACGGGGAGCTGTTTTTT
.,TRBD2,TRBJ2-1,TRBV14,CASSQDSTPLAGGPYEQFF,TGTGCCAGCAGCCAAGATTCAACCCCGCTAGCGGGAGGGCCTTATGAGCAGTTCTTC
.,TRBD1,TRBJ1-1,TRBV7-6,CASKTGEGDTEAFF,TGTGCCAGCAAAACAGGGGAGGGGGACACTGAAGCTTTCTTT
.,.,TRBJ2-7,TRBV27,CASSLSGQTDYEQYF,TGTGCCAGCAGTTTGTCGGGACAAACCGACTACGAGCAGTACTTC
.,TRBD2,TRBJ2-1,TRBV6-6,CASSSRLAGDNEQFF,TGTGCCAGCTCTAGTCGACTAGCGGGAGACAATGAGCAGTTCTTC
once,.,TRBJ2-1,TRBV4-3,CASSQDRARLNEQFF,TGCGCCAGCAGCCAAGATAGGGCCAGGTTGAATGAGCAGTTCTTC